This is a list of T cell receptor beta chains from one sample in a study of breast tumors, draining lymph nodes, adjacent tissues. From the multiplex PCR reads, TCRdb called clonotypes with MiXCR, one entry per CDR3 protein. The sample shows some 120,000 distinct CDR3 sequences, about 20% of them seen only once. Sequenced input: axillary lymph node tissue. The receptors here all came from a female donor with breast cancer. Some clones in this sample may be carry-over from other donors' samples. The CDR3 runs from the conserved cysteine through the conserved F or W. Each record gives: clone size, D gene, V gene, J gene, CDR3 DNA, CDR3 protein. D genes are given only for firm matches. The size field is filled for only some rows; it gives once, few, many or a size class.

few	TRBD1	TRBV18	TRBJ1-5	TGTGCCAGCTCACCAGGGACAGCTAATAATCAGCCCCAGCATTTT	CASSPGTANNQPQHF
many	-	TRBV6-6	TRBJ2-3	TGTGCCAGCAGCTGGGGCAGCAGCATCACAGATACGCAGTATTTT	CASSWGSSITDTQYF
many	TRBD1	TRBV7-9	TRBJ1-6	TGTGCCAGCAGCGGGGACAGGGAGAGGGGCATGGATAATTCACCCCTCCACTTT	CASSGDRERGMDNSPLHF
few	-	TRBV18	TRBJ1-2	TGTGCCAGCTCACCACTCACGCACTCTCTAGAGACAGGCTACACCTTC	CASSPLTHSLETGYTF
many	-	TRBV2	TRBJ1-5	TGTGCCAGCAGTGCACAGGGAAATCAGCCCCAGCATTTT	CASSAQGNQPQHF
many	-	TRBV19	TRBJ1-5	TGTGCCAGTAGTCCCACGGACCAGGTGGTGCAGCCCCAGCATTTT	CASSPTDQVVQPQHF
many	TRBD1	TRBV5-1	TRBJ1-4	TGCGCCAGCAGCTTCGACAGGGGTCGGGAAAAACTGTTTTTT	CASSFDRGREKLFF
many	TRBD2	TRBV20-1	TRBJ2-5	TGCAGTGCTAGGCTGGACGGGCGGGGGGGCCGGGAGACCCAGTACTTC	CSARLDGRGGRETQYF
many	-	TRBV25-1	TRBJ2-1	TGTGCCAGCAGTGACCCGGGACCCACAAATGAGCAGTTCTTC	CASSDPGPTNEQFF
-	TRBD2	TRBV10-3	TRBJ2-3	TGTGCCATCAGTGAAAGCGGGAGGGGCACAGATACGCAGTATTTT	CAISESGRGTDTQYF
many	TRBD2	TRBV20-1	TRBJ2-1	TGCAGTGCTAGTACGTCCGGCGGGAGGGCCTTTTATGAGCAGTTCTTC	CSASTSGGRAFYEQFF
many	-	TRBV12-3/TRBV12-4	TRBJ1-5	TGTGCCAGCAGTCCGAATGATAGGGCCAATCAGCCCCAGCATTTT	CASSPNDRANQPQHF
many	-	TRBV7-8	TRBJ1-2	TGTGCCAGCAGCTTAGTTAGCGGCAGACCTAACTATGGCTACACCTTC	CASSLVSGRPNYGYTF
-	TRBD2	TRBV5-4	TRBJ2-5	TGTGCCAGCAGCCCGCCGGGACTAGCGGTCCAAGAGACCCAGTACTTC	CASSPPGLAVQETQYF
-	TRBD1	TRBV11-2	TRBJ1-2	TGTGCCAGCAGCTCGGACAGGGGGTACGGCTACACCTTC	CASSSDRGYGYTF
many	TRBD1	TRBV15	TRBJ1-3	TGTGCCACCAGCAACCCAACAGGGGGATATCCTGGAAACACCATATATTTT	CATSNPTGGYPGNTIYF
many	-	TRBV6-5	TRBJ2-3	TGTGCCAGTCATGGGGGGACCTACACAGATACGCAGTATTTT	CASHGGTYTDTQYF
-	-	TRBV7-2	TRBJ2-1	TGTGCCAGCAGCTTATCTGCAGGGGAGGGATACAATGAGCGATTCTTC	CASSLSAGEGYNERFF
-	TRBD1	TRBV12-3/TRBV12-4	TRBJ1-5	TGTGCCAGCAGCCCCGGGACAGGGGTTGGCGGCAATCAGCCCCAGCATTTT	CASSPGTGVGGNQPQHF
many	-	TRBV11-2	TRBJ2-2	TGTGCCAGCAGCTTAGATCGGGGACCCGGGGAGCTGTTTTTT	CASSLDRGPGELFF
-	-	TRBV5-1	TRBJ2-5	TGCGCCAGCCGTCGGGGGCCCGCAGGGGTGCAAGAGACCCAGTACTTC	CASRRGPAGVQETQYF
many	TRBD1	TRBV19	TRBJ2-5	TGTGCCAGTAGTACAAACAGGGGACAGACCCAGTACTTC	CASSTNRGQTQYF
many	-	TRBV7-6	TRBJ2-5	TGTGCCAGTGCCAGATCGCGAGGAGAGACCCAGTACTTC	CASARSRGETQYF
many	-	TRBV18	TRBJ1-2	TGTGCCAGCTCACCAGAACACGCTAACTATGGCTACACCTTC	CASSPEHANYGYTF
-	-	TRBV14	TRBJ2-6	TGTGCCAGCAGCCGGGCGGGTGGGGCCAACGTCCTGACTTTC	CASSRAGGANVLTF
many	TRBD1	TRBV6-1	TRBJ2-7	TGTGCCAGCAGCACAACAGGGGGCCGCTCCTACGAGCAGTACTTC	CASSTTGGRSYEQYF
many	TRBD1	TRBV2	TRBJ1-3	TGTGCCAGCAGTGCGACAGGGCTATCGGGAAACACCATATATTTT	CASSATGLSGNTIYF
many	-	TRBV6-4	TRBJ2-1	TGTGCCAGCAGTGCGAGCGACCAAGGATACAATGAGCAGTTCTTC	CASSASDQGYNEQFF
many	TRBD2	TRBV7-9	TRBJ2-1	TGTGCCAGCAGCAAGGGACTAGCGGGAGTGGGCTCCTACAATGAGCAGTTCTTC	CASSKGLAGVGSYNEQFF
few	TRBD2	TRBV6-1	TRBJ2-5	TGTGCCAGCAGTGTAGGGACTAGCGGGGGCTTGGTACGAGAGACCCAGTACTTC	CASSVGTSGGLVRETQYF
many	TRBD2	TRBV20-1	TRBJ2-4	TGCAGTGCTGCGGGAGCTAGCGGGGGGTTACTAGCCAAAAACATTCAGTACTTC	CSAAGASGGLLAKNIQYF
many	-	TRBV6-1	TRBJ1-2	TGTGCCAGCAGTGAGGTCAGGGGATATGGCTACACCTTC	CASSEVRGYGYTF
few	TRBD1	TRBV5-1	TRBJ2-1	TGCGCCAGCAGCTTGGCTTCCGCCGGGACAGGGCTCTACAATGAGCAGTTCTTC	CASSLASAGTGLYNEQFF
-	-	TRBV6-1	TRBJ2-2	TGTGCCAGCAGTTCGGGACAAAACGCCGGGGAGCTGTTTTTT	CASSSGQNAGELFF
many	-	TRBV30	TRBJ2-7	TGTGCCTGGAGTGTATTGAGTCACCAGCAGTACTTC	CAWSVLSHQQYF
many	-	TRBV2	TRBJ1-5	TGTGCCAGCAGTGGAGGGCATAGCAATCAGCCCCAGCATTTT	CASSGGHSNQPQHF
many	TRBD1	TRBV7-9	TRBJ2-3	TGTGCCAGCAGCCCCCGGACAGGGCCGAGCACAGATACGCAGTATTTT	CASSPRTGPSTDTQYF
many	-	TRBV7-3	TRBJ2-5	TGTGCCAGCAGCCCGCGGGGTCTCAAGGAAGAGACCCAGTACTTC	CASSPRGLKEETQYF
many	TRBD2	TRBV20-1	TRBJ2-7	TGCAGTGCCGACGGGGGGGTCACCCTCCTCGAGGAGCAGTACTTC	CSADGGVTLLEEQYF
many	-	TRBV20-1	TRBJ2-1	TGCAGTGCTAGAGAGATTAACGGTGAGCAGTTCTTC	CSAREINGEQFF
many	TRBD2	TRBV20-1	TRBJ2-7	TGCAGTGCTAGAGATCTTCAGGATGTACTAGCGGGGGATGAGCAGTACTTC	CSARDLQDVLAGDEQYF
-	-	TRBV27	TRBJ2-5	TGTGCCAGCAGTTTATCCAACCCGAGGTTAGAGACCCAGTACTTC	CASSLSNPRLETQYF
many	-	TRBV5-1	TRBJ1-3	TGCGCCAGCAGCTTGGACGTTGGCGGAAACACCATATATTTT	CASSLDVGGNTIYF
many	-	TRBV2	TRBJ1-2	TGTGCCAGCAGTGAAGCTTCGGGGCTCGGCTATGGCTACACCTTC	CASSEASGLGYGYTF
many	-	TRBV19	TRBJ1-2	TGTGCCAGTAGTATAACAGATACTAACTATGGCTACACCTTC	CASSITDTNYGYTF
many	TRBD2	TRBV12-3/TRBV12-4	TRBJ2-5	TGTGCCAGCAGTTACCGACTAGCGGGGGGGCGAGAGACCCAGTACTTC	CASSYRLAGGRETQYF
many	-	TRBV2	TRBJ1-5	TGTGCCAGCAGCCTAAGGGGGGCCAATCAGCCCCAGCATTTT	CASSLRGANQPQHF